These 10 T cell receptor beta chains came from one sample sequenced in a study of T cell repertoires in cytomegalovirus infection. MiXCR was run by TCRdb on the reads, yielding one entry per CDR3 protein. The table records about 140,000 distinct CDR3 sequences, about 6% of them present only once. Sequencing was done on a sample of PBMCs. The receptors stem from a human donor in good health (CMV status not recorded). Some clones in this sample may be carry-over from other donors' samples.

A remark on this clonotype: Germline and junction disagree at one end, which may indicate a read error. This rearrangement joins TRBV5-8 to TRBJ1-6; 9 nucleotides line up with TRBD1. Germline CDR1 SGHTS, CDR2 YDEGEE. The CDR3 runs 16 residues. For the CDR3, the DNA is TGTGCCAGCAGCTTTAGGGGACAGGGTTTAAATTCACCCTTCCACTTT. This sequence encodes CASSFRGQGLNSPFHF.

The sample holds many counts of this clonotype. The chain couples TRBV28 to TRBJ1-2, with TRBD1 matching over 7 bases. Germline V gives CDR1 MDHEN, CDR2 SYDVKM. V trimming: 4 bases; J trimming: 0 bases; junction bases outside the gene matches: 5. The CDR3 spans 15 residues. The DNA of the CDR3 is TGTGCCAGCAGTTCGCCCGGGACAGCTAACTATGGCTACACCTTC. It encodes CASSSPGTANYGYTF.

This clonotype was seen at least ten times. The rearrangement uses TRBV2 and TRBJ1-1; perhaps TRBD1 as D (6 bases). The germline gives CDR1 SNHLY, CDR2 FYNNEI. V dropped 6 bases and J dropped 1 base, with 9 bases sitting between them. This CDR3 is built from 13 residues. The CDR3 spells CASSVTGNTEAFF. CDR3 DNA sequence: TGTGCCAGCAGCGTGACAGGGAACACTGAAGCTTTCTTT.

The V call is TRBV7-2, the J call TRBJ2-2; D not resolved. The CDR3 runs 13 residues. Germline-derived CDR1 and CDR2 are SGHTA and FQGNSA. The V end lost 4 bases, the J end lost 5 bases, and 8 bases lay between the germline ends. The chain's CDR3 is CASSSSKTGELFF. The CDR3 DNA reads as TGTGCCAGCAGCTCCTCCAAGACCGGGGAGCTGTTTTTT.

In its sample, this clonotype was seen many times. The CDR3 sequence: CASSYRTTNEKLFF. CDR3 nucleotides: TGTGCCAGCAGTTACAGGACAACTAATGAAAAACTGTTTTTT. The genes are TRBV28 and TRBJ1-4; a possible D gene is TRBD1 (5 bases). The CDR3 contains 14 residues. Germline V gives CDR1 MDHEN, CDR2 SYDVKM. Trimming left V 4 bases short and J 0 bases short, with 6 bases between. The whole variable domain, remainder taken from reference TRBV28 and TRBJ1-4, is DVKVTQSSRYLVKRTGEKVFLECVQDMDHENMFWYRQDPGLGLRLIYFSYDVKMKEKGDIPEGYSVSREKKERFSLILESASTNQTSMYLCASSYRTTNEKLFFGSGTQLSVL.

The chain links TRBV2 to TRBJ2-3; TRBD1 matches 7 bases. V dropped 3 bases and J dropped 2; count of bases not matched to a gene: 2. Germline CDR1 is SNHLY and CDR2 is FYNNEI. The CDR3 extends over 14 amino acids. The CDR3 region has the DNA TGTGCCAGCAGTGACAGGGGGTTCACAGATACGCAGTATTTT. As protein: CASSDRGFTDTQYF.

This clonotype occurred many times. The chain employs TRBV7-2 and TRBJ1-5; D unclear. The CDR3 length is 12 residues. Trimming cost V 1 base and J 11 bases, with 9 bases left between them. Germline values: CDR1 SGHTA, CDR2 FQGNSA. The CDR3 DNA reads as TGTGCCAGCAGCTTAGGGGCAACGTCCCAGCATTTT. Its translation: CASSLGATSQHF. Full variable domain (outside the CDR3, taken from reference TRBV7-2 and TRBJ1-5): GAGVSQSPSNKVTEKGKDVELRCDPISGHTALYWYRQSLGQGLEFLIYFQGNSAPDKSGLPSDRFSAERTGGSVSTLTIQRTQQEDSAVYLCASSLGATSQHFGDGTRLSIL.

This clonotype was detected only a few times. The chain combines TRBV7-4 with TRBJ1-1, with 8 bases that match TRBD1. The CDR3 runs to 14 residues. Germline-derived CDR1 and CDR2 are SGHVT and SQSDAQ. Trimming at V came to 7 bases and at J to 8 bases, leaving 12 bases not matched to a gene. The CDR3 reads CASTQGAGGAEAFF. In DNA, the CDR3 is TGTGCCAGCACCCAGGGGGCAGGGGGAGCGGAAGCTTTCTTT.

This clonotype was recorded at least ten times. This chain uses TRBV7-2 with TRBJ1-5; unclear D gene. The CDR3 sequence is 17 residues long. The germline gives CDR1 SGHTA, CDR2 FQGNSA. Trimming removed 0 bases from V and 0 bases from J, with 12 bases in between. CDR3 amino acids: CASSLAPGYASNQPQHF. As DNA, the CDR3 is TGTGCCAGCAGCTTAGCGCCGGGGTACGCTAGCAATCAGCCCCAGCATTTT.

Ten or more counts support this clonotype. V and J are TRBV7-8 and TRBJ2-5; the D gene is possibly TRBD2 (6 bases). Germline loops: CDR1 SGHVS, CDR2 FQNEAQ. This CDR3 has 16 residues. The V gene lost 0 bases and the J gene lost 4 bases, with 15 bases spanning the gap. The CDR3 DNA sequence: TGTGCCAGCAGCTTAGCGCCGTTTGGGGGGTTAGAGACCCAGTACTTC. Its translation is CASSLAPFGGLETQYF.